Below are 21 T cell receptor beta chains sequenced from a single sample in a study of radiotherapy plus CTLA-4 blockade in lung cancer (dated by TCRdb to 2016 to 2019). The library relied on the immunoSEQ multiplex PCR assay. TCRdb retrieved this table from immuneACCESS and kept in-frame rearrangements only. Not all clones are present; in checked studies, unresolved V genes account for under half, and no reason is known for the remainder. The sample table holds about 78,000 clones, of which around 84% were seen once. About 1% of the sample goes to the ten largest clones. The sequencing here drew on peripheral blood, taken from a patient treated with radiotherapy plus ipilimumab. The receptors originated from a human donor with non-small cell lung cancer who had stable disease on radiotherapy plus ipilimumab.

The chain couples TRBV28 to TRBJ2-7; D gene uncertain. The CDR3 has 13 residues. Trimming cost V 7 bases and J 2 bases, with 12 bases left between them. Germline V lookup: CDR1 MDHEN, CDR2 SYDVKM. The CDR3 DNA reads TGTGCCAGCACTACTCTTAGTCCCTACGAGCAGTACTTC. This sequence encodes CASTTLSPYEQYF. Combining the CDR3 with reference TRBV28 and TRBJ2-7 gives the whole variable domain DVKVTQSSRYLVKRTGEKVFLECVQDMDHENMFWYRQDPGLGLRLIYFSYDVKMKEKGDIPEGYSVSREKKERFSLILESASTNQTSMYLCASTTLSPYEQYFGPGTRLTVT.

V gene TRBV27 combines with J gene TRBJ1-2; D call uncertain. The CDR3 runs to 17 residues. Germline CDR1 reads MNHEY; CDR2 reads SMNVEV (reference sequence). Trimming took 2 bases from V and 1 from J, leaving 17 bases between them. The CDR3 region has the DNA TGTGCCAGCAGTTTAAAGCTTACTTCGACTATTAACTATGGCTACACCTTC. Translated: CASSLKLTSTINYGYTF.

CDR3 sequence reads: CASSLQGGQPQHF. CDR3 coding DNA: TGTGCCAGCAGCTTGCAGGGAGGTCAGCCCCAGCATTTT. This sequence joins TRBV5-8 and TRBJ1-5; a weak D match, TRBD1 (5 bases). The CDR3 is made up of 13 amino acids. The germline V and J ends were trimmed by 1 base and 6 bases, with 8 bases remaining between them. Germline CDR1 reads SGHTS; CDR2 reads YDEGEE.

The CDR3 coding sequence is TGTGCCAGCAGCCAAGCCGCTAGCGGTGAGCAGTTCTTC. Its protein is CASSQAASGEQFF. The chain is built from TRBV11-2 and TRBJ2-1; 7 positions agree with TRBD2. The germline gives CDR1 SGHAT, CDR2 FQNNGV. Trimming removed 5 bases from V and 9 bases from J; junction bases left unmatched: 7. The CDR3 has 13 residues. Full variable domain (outside the CDR3, taken from reference TRBV11-2 and TRBJ2-1): EAGVAQSPRYKIIEKRQSVAFWCNPISGHATLYWYQQILGQGPKLLIQFQNNGVVDDSQLPKDRFSAERLKGVDSTLKIQPAKLEDSAVYLCASSQAASGEQFFGPGTRLTVL.

The V call is TRBV4-1, the J call TRBJ1-2; D gene uncertain. Germline V gives CDR1 MGHRA, CDR2 YSYEKL. The CDR3 sequence is 15 residues long. Trimming took off 1 base at V and 0 bases at J, with 9 bases between the two ends. DNA for the CDR3: TGCGCCAGCAGCCAAGCGGGCAGTTCTAACTATGGCTACACCTTC. This translates into CASSQAGSSNYGYTF.

The CDR3 nucleotides are TGTGCCAGCAGCCCGGGACTTACCAACACCGGGGAGCTGTTTTTT. Its translation is CASSPGLTNTGELFF. The V and J genes are TRBV7-2 and TRBJ2-2; a possible D gene is TRBD2 (6 bases). There are 15 residues in the CDR3. CDR1 and CDR2 from the germline V gene are SGHTA and FQGNSA. Deletions cut 5 bases from V and 2 bases from J, with 12 bases between.

This chain connects TRBV29-1 to TRBJ2-7, with 7 bases aligning to TRBD1. Unmatched junction bases numbered 8, after V lost 1 base and J lost 5 bases. Germline CDR1 and CDR2: SQVTM and ANQGSEA. CDR3 length: 14 amino acids. Here the CDR3 reads CSVEGPGQLHEQYF. CDR3 DNA: TGCAGCGTTGAAGGCCCGGGACAGCTTCACGAGCAGTACTTC.

V gene TRBV30 combines with J gene TRBJ2-7; D remains ambiguous. From germline, CDR1 is GTSNPN and CDR2 SVGIG (reference sequence). The CDR3 runs to 15 residues. V was clipped by 1 base and J by 0 bases, with 13 bases between them. The CDR3 coding sequence is TGTGCCTGGAGTGGGTCTGTGAGGAGCTCCTACGAGCAGTACTTC. It is translated as CAWSGSVRSSYEQYF.

DNA of the CDR3: TGTGCCAGCTCCCTGGAGAAACAGGGGGATGAAAAACTGTTTTTT. Residues: CASSLEKQGDEKLFF. The J gene is TRBJ1-4, the V gene TRBV6-6; 8 bases align to TRBD1. With V trimmed by 8 bases and J by 6 bases, 11 bases remained unmatched. The CDR3 contains 15 residues. CDR1 is MNHNY, CDR2 SVGAGI, per germline (reference sequence).

This chain uses TRBV6-1 with TRBJ1-1; D perhaps matches TRBD1 (5 bases). Trimming stripped 4 bases from V and 7 bases from J, with 13 bases between. The CDR3 runs 13 residues. CDR1 is MNHNS, CDR2 SASEGT, per germline. The CDR3 reads CASSGRVRDEAFF. The DNA for the CDR3 is TGTGCCAGCAGTGGCAGGGTGAGGGATGAAGCTTTCTTT.

The chain combines TRBV10-1 with TRBJ1-1, with D possibly matching TRBD1 (6 bases). Between the trimmed V and J ends, which lost 2 bases and 5 bases, there was a span of 18 bases. The CDR3 consists of 16 residues. The germline V gene encodes CDR1 WNHNN and CDR2 SYGVQD (reference sequence). In DNA, the CDR3 is TGCGCCAGCAGTGAGGGACCGGGGGGGGCGCGTACTGAAGCTTTCTTT. Its translation: CASSEGPGGARTEAFF.

The chain combines TRBV6-1 with TRBJ2-1; TRBD2 matches 14 bases. V shed 4 bases and J 9 bases; nucleotides not matched to a gene: 8. The CDR3 contains 16 residues. Germline V lookup: CDR1 MNHNS, CDR2 SASEGT. The CDR3: CASSVGTSGSRGEQFF. The CDR3 coding sequence is TGTGCCAGCAGTGTGGGGACTAGCGGGAGTCGGGGTGAGCAGTTCTTC.

The chain combines TRBV28 with TRBJ2-7; D might be TRBD1 (5 bases). Germline V gene sequence: CDR1 MDHEN, CDR2 SYDVKM. The length of the CDR3 is 13 residues. Trimming removed 3 bases at V and 3 bases at J, with 9 bases between. The CDR3 nucleotides are TGTGCCAGCAGTTTGGGGCATTTCTACGAGCAGTACTTC. It translates to CASSLGHFYEQYF.

Worth noting for this clone: The identical CDR3 is also encoded by other nucleotide sequences in the sample. The rearrangement joins TRBV19 to TRBJ2-1; D is uncertain. The CDR3 totals 13 residues. V shed 6 bases and J shed 6 bases, with 12 bases lying between them. Germline lookup yields CDR1 LNHDA and CDR2 SQIVND (reference sequence). The CDR3 sequence: CASRPSHLNEQFF. CDR3 in DNA: TGTGCCAGTAGGCCGAGCCACCTCAATGAGCAGTTCTTC.

V is TRBV4-2 and J is TRBJ2-2; 7 nucleotides align to TRBD2. Germline CDR1 is LGHNA and CDR2 is YNFKEQ. The V gene end was trimmed by 3 bases and the J gene end by 5 bases; junction bases not matched to a gene: 3. The CDR3 spans 14 residues. CDR3 in amino acids: CASSQTGRTGELFF. CDR3 nucleotide sequence: TGTGCCAGCAGCCAGACCGGGAGGACCGGGGAGCTGTTTTTT.

The V call is TRBV28, the J call TRBJ2-1, with D possibly being TRBD2 (5 bases). V lost 6 bases to trimming and J lost 6 bases, with 18 bases between them. Germline CDR1 and CDR2: MDHEN and SYDVKM. This CDR3 spans 15 amino acids. CDR3 in DNA: TGTGCCAGCAGCCTTGGTAGCGTGGGTGGCAATGAGCAGTTCTTC. It yields the protein CASSLGSVGGNEQFF.

V gene TRBV11-1 combines with J gene TRBJ1-2, with 10 bases identical to TRBD1. The CDR3 length is 15 residues. The germline gives CDR1 SGHAT, CDR2 FQDESV (reference sequence). V lost 1 base to trimming and J lost 4 bases; unmatched junction nucleotides: 3. The chain's CDR3 is CASSLEGQGTYGYTF. As DNA, the CDR3 is TGTGCCAGCAGCTTAGAGGGACAGGGGACCTATGGCTACACCTTC.

This clone was observed a single time. The chain's CDR3 is CASSLAVSGGRRDTQYF. The CDR3 DNA sequence: TGTGCCAGCAGCTTGGCCGTCAGCGGGGGGCGAAGAGATACGCAGTATTTT. This rearrangement joins TRBV5-4 to TRBJ2-3; 9 bases agree with TRBD2. The germline CDR1 and CDR2 sequences are SGHNT and YYREEE (reference sequence). V shed 0 bases and J 5 bases; nucleotides not matched to a gene: 10. The CDR3 is 17 residues long.

V is TRBV4-2 and J is TRBJ1-5; TRBD1 is a possible D gene (5 bases). The CDR3 has 15 residues. Germline CDR1 LGHNA, CDR2 YNFKEQ. V gave up 4 bases and J gave up 0 bases, with 10 bases separating them. The CDR3 sequence: CASSRDRSSNQPQHF. The CDR3 DNA reads as TGTGCCAGCAGCCGGGACCGATCTAGCAATCAGCCCCAGCATTTT.

The chain has TRBV29-1 and TRBJ2-3, with D perhaps TRBD2 (6 bases). V shed 0 bases and J shed 0 bases, with 16 bases lying between them. Germline-derived CDR1 and CDR2 are SQVTM and ANQGSEA. This CDR3 is built from 17 residues. The CDR3 DNA reads TGCAGCGTTGAAGATTATGCGGGGATCGGGAGCACAGATACGCAGTATTTT. Its protein is CSVEDYAGIGSTDTQYF.

The chain joins TRBV7-9 to TRBJ2-5; a possible D gene is TRBD2 (6 bases). Near its end, the DNA agrees better with TRBJ2-7, so the J call may be wrong. Looked up from germline, CDR1 is SEHNR and CDR2 is FQNEAQ (reference sequence). The CDR3 is made up of 13 amino acids. The CDR3, as DNA: TGTGCCAGCAGCTTAGGGGGGGTTTACGAGCAGTACTTC. It codes for CASSLGGVYEQYF.